This T cell receptor (beta chain) is drawn from a study of OX40 agonist ivuxolimab in advanced cancers. For the study at large: Enrollees could have had prior anti-PD-1, anti-PD-L1 or anti-CTLA-4 therapy, which about 40% had received.

Sequencing was performed with immunoSEQ multiplex PCR; in TCRdb, only in-frame clones are kept and a portion is missing. The profile shows some 67,000 clones, approximately 90% of them singletons. Patients who had autoimmune disease history or got systemic immunosuppression were left out. Study results and caveats: The study found that CD8+ T cells averaged more expanded clones than CD4+.

V gave up 2 bases and J gave up 1 base; unmatched junction bases: 2. The germline gives CDR1 MNHEY, CDR2 SVGAGI. The CDR3 consists of 15 residues. Comment on this clone: Antigen specificity is unknown.

This clonotype originated in an adult with an advanced solid tumor such as melanoma, head and neck, liver or kidney cancer. Sequenced here: CD4+ or CD8+ T cells sorted from blood, sampled in a trial of the OX40 agonist ivuxolimab. This chain uses TRBV6-5 with TRBJ1-1; TRBD1 matches at 9 bases. The CDR3 sequence: CASSYGDRENTEAFF. The CDR3 DNA follows: TGTGCCAGCAGTTACGGGGACAGGGAGAACACTGAAGCTTTCTTT.